These T cell receptor beta chains were read from a single sample in a study of T cells of healthy individuals. TCRdb independently ran MiXCR on the 5' RACE reads; one entry per CDR3 protein. The sample includes about 57,000 distinct CDR3 sequences, around 15% of them seen just once. Receptors were obtained from a human donor in good health. Both conserved end residues are part of each CDR3. A D gene is named only where the DNA matches it firmly. Where a row states a size, it is once, few, many or the class of an expanded clone; other rows omit it.

clone size: NA; J gene: TRBJ1-6; D gene: TRBD1; V gene: TRBV4-1; CDR3 DNA: TGCGCCAGCAGCCCCACGGACAGGGCCTTACCCCTCCACTTT; CDR3 protein: CASSPTDRALPLHF
clone size: NA; J gene: TRBJ2-7; D gene: NA; V gene: TRBV20-1; CDR3 DNA: TGCAGTGCTAGAGCGACAGGCCCAACCTACGAGCAGTACTTC; CDR3 protein: CSARATGPTYEQYF
clone size: NA; J gene: TRBJ2-7; D gene: TRBD1; V gene: TRBV29-1; CDR3 DNA: TGCAGCGTTGAAGACGCCGGGACAGGGAACGACGAGCAGTACTTC; CDR3 protein: CSVEDAGTGNDEQYF
clone size: medium-sized; J gene: TRBJ1-2; D gene: TRBD1; V gene: TRBV13; CDR3 DNA: TGTGCCAGCAGCTTACTCCATCGGGACAGCTATGGCTACACCTTC; CDR3 protein: CASSLLHRDSYGYTF
clone size: few; J gene: TRBJ1-5; D gene: NA; V gene: TRBV4-1; CDR3 DNA: TGCGCCAGCAGCCTAAGACAGGCTACCAATCAGCCCCAGCATTTT; CDR3 protein: CASSLRQATNQPQHF
clone size: NA; J gene: TRBJ2-5; D gene: TRBD2; V gene: TRBV20-1; CDR3 DNA: TGCAGTGCCGGGGGGCGGGAGGGTAGCCAGTACTTC; CDR3 protein: CSAGGREGSQYF
clone size: NA; J gene: TRBJ2-3; D gene: NA; V gene: TRBV28; CDR3 DNA: TGTGCCAGCAGTTTTCTGCCCGGGGGCGGGAGAGATACGCAGTATTTT; CDR3 protein: CASSFLPGGGRDTQYF
clone size: many; J gene: TRBJ2-1; D gene: NA; V gene: TRBV20-1; CDR3 DNA: TGCAGTGCTAGAGAGGCGAGTAGCGCGTTGGGGCAGTTCTTC; CDR3 protein: CSAREASSALGQFF
clone size: many; J gene: TRBJ2-1; D gene: TRBD2; V gene: TRBV4-1; CDR3 DNA: TGCGCCAGCAGCCATCCTTCTACCGGGACTAGCGGGAGCGATGAGCAGTTCTTC; CDR3 protein: CASSHPSTGTSGSDEQFF
clone size: NA; J gene: TRBJ2-3; D gene: NA; V gene: TRBV27; CDR3 DNA: TGTGCCAGCAGTGTCTTTCCTAGCAGGGATACGCAGTATTTT; CDR3 protein: CASSVFPSRDTQYF
clone size: many; J gene: TRBJ2-4; D gene: NA; V gene: TRBV4-1; CDR3 DNA: TGCGCCAGCAGCCAAGATGGCAGTAAAAACATTCAGTACTTC; CDR3 protein: CASSQDGSKNIQYF
clone size: NA; J gene: TRBJ2-1; D gene: NA; V gene: TRBV11-2; CDR3 DNA: TGTGCCAGCAGCTCGCGGGGAGTTTGGAACAATGAGCAGTTCTTC; CDR3 protein: CASSSRGVWNNEQFF
clone size: many; J gene: TRBJ1-5; D gene: NA; V gene: TRBV27; CDR3 DNA: TGTGCCAGCCGAGAGGGCCAGACTCAGCCCCAGCATTTT; CDR3 protein: CASREGQTQPQHF
clone size: NA; J gene: TRBJ1-2; D gene: NA; V gene: TRBV11-2; CDR3 DNA: TGTGCCAGCAGCCTCAGTGGCGGCTACACCTTC; CDR3 protein: CASSLSGGYTF
clone size: NA; J gene: TRBJ2-7; D gene: NA; V gene: TRBV7-2; CDR3 DNA: TGTGCCAGCAGCTTGGGGGACTCAAGGAGCGAGCAGTACTTC; CDR3 protein: CASSLGDSRSEQYF
clone size: many; J gene: TRBJ2-2; D gene: NA; V gene: TRBV25-1; CDR3 DNA: TGTGCCAGCAGTGACCCGGTTTATGGGGAGCTGTTTTTT; CDR3 protein: CASSDPVYGELFF